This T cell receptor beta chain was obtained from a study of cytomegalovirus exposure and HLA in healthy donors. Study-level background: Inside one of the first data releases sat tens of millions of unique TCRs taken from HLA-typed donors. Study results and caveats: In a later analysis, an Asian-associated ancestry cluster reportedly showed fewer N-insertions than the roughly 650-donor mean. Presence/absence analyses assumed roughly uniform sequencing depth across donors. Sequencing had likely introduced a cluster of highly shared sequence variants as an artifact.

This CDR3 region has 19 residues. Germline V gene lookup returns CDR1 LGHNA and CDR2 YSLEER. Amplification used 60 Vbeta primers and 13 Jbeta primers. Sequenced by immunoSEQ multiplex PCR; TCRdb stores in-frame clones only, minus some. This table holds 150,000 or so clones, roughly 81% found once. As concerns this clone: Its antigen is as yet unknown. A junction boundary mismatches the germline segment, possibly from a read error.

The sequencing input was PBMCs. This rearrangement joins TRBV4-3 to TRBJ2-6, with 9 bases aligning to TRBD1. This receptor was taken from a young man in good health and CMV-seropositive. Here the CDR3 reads CASSQDLDRGSSGANGLTF. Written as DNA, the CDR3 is TGCGCCAGCAGCCAAGATTTGGACAGGGGAAGCTCTGGGGCCAACGGCCTGACTTTC.